The 9 T cell receptor beta chains below come from one sample, sequenced in a study of blood T cell repertoires in COVID-19 (dated by TCRdb to 2020 to 2022). The library was made by the immunoSEQ multiplex PCR assay. Imported from immuneACCESS, the table was reduced by TCRdb to in-frame sequences with V and J called. These copies leave out some clones; in studies compared against another copy, an unresolved V gene accounts for under half, and the cause of the remainder is not known. The sample contains 150,000 to 200,000 clones, roughly four fifths of them found a single time. The ten largest make up under 10% of the sample. The sample consisted of peripheral blood. These receptors were taken from a woman between 65 and 79 years old with COVID-19, enrolled during active disease.

This clone occurred once. The V and J genes are TRBV5-4 and TRBJ2-4, with 12 positions matching TRBD2. This CDR3 comprises 17 residues. J gave up 1 base and V 4 bases, and 6 bases lay outside the gene matches. CDR1 and CDR2 from the germline V gene are SGHNT and YYREEE (reference sequence). This chain's CDR3 is CASSGGTSGPAKNIQYF. The DNA for the CDR3 is TGTGCCAGCAGCGGCGGGACTAGCGGGCCCGCCAAAAACATTCAGTACTTC. The variable domain in full, completed from reference TRBV5-4 and TRBJ2-4, reads ETGVTQSPTHLIKTRGQQVTLRCSSQSGHNTVSWYQQALGQGPQFIFQYYREEENGRGNFPPRFSGLQFPNYSSELNVNALELDDSALYLCASSGGTSGPAKNIQYFGAGTRLSVL.

This chain connects TRBV12-3 or TRBV12-4 to TRBJ2-1; 7 nucleotides agree with TRBD2. The CDR3 sequence is 13 residues long. J lost 7 bases, V lost 6 bases, and 6 bases had no gene match. For the CDR3, the DNA is TGTGCCAGCAGCCAATGGGGGGGGAATGAGCAGTTCTTC. Translating it yields CASSQWGGNEQFF.

This sequence joins TRBV5-1 and TRBJ2-3, with D hard to call. This CDR3 spans 13 amino acids. In germline, CDR1 is SGHRS, CDR2 YFSETQ. The germline V and J ends were trimmed by 4 bases and 2 bases, with 8 bases remaining between them. CDR3 nucleotides: TGCGCCAGCAGCCGGTATCTCACAGATACGCAGTATTTT. Translating it yields CASSRYLTDTQYF.

This chain connects TRBV5-1 to TRBJ2-4; the match to TRBD2 covers 7 bases. V lost 0 bases, J lost 8 bases, and 5 bases stayed unmatched. The CDR3 totals 14 residues. Germline V gene data show CDR1 as SGHRS and CDR2 as YFSETQ. This CDR3 reads CASSLEGGRDIQYF. Written as DNA, the CDR3 is TGCGCCAGCAGCTTGGAGGGAGGGAGGGACATTCAGTACTTC.

The J gene is TRBJ1-3, the V gene TRBV28; D is possibly TRBD1 (6 bases). The V end lost 2 bases, the J end lost 4 bases, and 15 bases lay between the germline ends. The CDR3 covers 16 residues. From germline, CDR1 is MDHEN and CDR2 SYDVKM. CDR3 loop: CASSLILQGPGNTIYF. CDR3 nucleotides: TGTGCCAGCAGTTTAATCCTCCAGGGGCCCGGAAACACCATATATTTT.

V gene TRBV20-1 combines with J gene TRBJ2-1; 9 bases map to TRBD2. Germline trimming cut 3 bases from V and 9 bases from J; bases unmatched to any gene: 12. CDR3 length: 15 residues. From germline, CDR1 is DFQATT and CDR2 SNEGSKA (reference sequence). The CDR3 is CSASRLAGKSSEQFF. CDR3 nucleotides: TGCAGTGCTAGTCGGCTAGCGGGAAAAAGTAGTGAGCAGTTCTTC.

This clone was found once. The chain employs TRBV2 and TRBJ1-2, with D possibly matching TRBD1 (5 bases). CDR3 length: 14 residues. Germline-derived CDR1 and CDR2 are SNHLY and FYNNEI. Trimming left V 7 bases short and J 7 bases short, with 19 bases between. The CDR3 protein is CASNKEGRGGGYTF. DNA for the CDR3: TGTGCCAGCAATAAAGAGGGAAGGGGAGGTGGCTACACCTTC.

This clone appeared a single time. This chain uses TRBV2 with TRBJ1-2; 7 nucleotides line up with TRBD1. CDR3 length: 13 residues. V gave up 8 bases and J gave up 2 bases; unmatched junction bases: 5. Germline V gene lookup returns CDR1 SNHLY and CDR2 FYNNEI. This CDR3 reads CASAGTANYGYTF. The CDR3 DNA reads TGTGCCAGCGCAGGGACAGCCAACTATGGCTACACCTTC. The full variable domain, with the rest looked up from reference TRBV2 and TRBJ1-2, is EPEVTQTPSHQVTQMGQEVILRCVPISNHLYFYWYRQILGQKVEFLVSFYNNEISEKSEIFDDQFSVERPDGSNFTLKIRSTKLEDSAMYFCASAGTANYGYTFGSGTRLTVV.

In this sample, this clone turned up once. The rearrangement uses TRBV6-2 or TRBV6-3 and TRBJ1-1; 10 nucleotides match TRBD1. CDR1 and CDR2 (germline): MNHEY, SVGEGT. Trimming took 1 base from V and 11 from J; bases not matched to a gene: 4. This CDR3 has 13 amino acids. The CDR3 region has the DNA TGTGCCAGCAGTTACTATTGGGACAGGGGCGCTTTCTTT. It yields the protein CASSYYWDRGAFF.